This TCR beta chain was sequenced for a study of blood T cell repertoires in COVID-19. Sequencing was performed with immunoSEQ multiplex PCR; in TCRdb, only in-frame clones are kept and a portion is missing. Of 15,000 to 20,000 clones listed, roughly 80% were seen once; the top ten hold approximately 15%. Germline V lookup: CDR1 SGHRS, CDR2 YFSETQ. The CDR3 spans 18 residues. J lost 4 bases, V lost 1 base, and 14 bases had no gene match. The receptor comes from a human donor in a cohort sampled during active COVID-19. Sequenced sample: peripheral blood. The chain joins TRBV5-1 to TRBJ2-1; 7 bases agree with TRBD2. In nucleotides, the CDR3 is TGCGCCAGCAGCTTGTATGGGGCTCCTGGCGGGGGATACAATGAGCAGTTCTTC. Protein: CASSLYGAPGGGYNEQFF.